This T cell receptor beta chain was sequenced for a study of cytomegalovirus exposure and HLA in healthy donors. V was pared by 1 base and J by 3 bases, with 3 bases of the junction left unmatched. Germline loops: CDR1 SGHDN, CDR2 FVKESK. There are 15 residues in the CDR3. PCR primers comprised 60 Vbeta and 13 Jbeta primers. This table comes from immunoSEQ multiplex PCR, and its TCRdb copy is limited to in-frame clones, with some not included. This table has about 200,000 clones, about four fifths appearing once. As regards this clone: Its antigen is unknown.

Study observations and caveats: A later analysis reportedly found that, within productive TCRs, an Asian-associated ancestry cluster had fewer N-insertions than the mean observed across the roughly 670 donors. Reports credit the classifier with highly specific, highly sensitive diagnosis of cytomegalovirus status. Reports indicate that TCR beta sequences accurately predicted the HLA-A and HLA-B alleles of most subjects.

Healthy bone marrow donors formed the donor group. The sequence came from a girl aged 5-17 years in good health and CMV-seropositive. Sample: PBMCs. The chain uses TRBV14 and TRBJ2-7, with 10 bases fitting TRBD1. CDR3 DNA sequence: TGTGCCAGCAGCCAAGGGACAGGGGGGATCTACGAGCAGTACTTC. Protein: CASSQGTGGIYEQYF.